Below are 18 T cell receptor beta chains sequenced from a single sample in a study of blood T cell repertoires in COVID-19. Clones were read by immunoSEQ multiplex PCR, and TCRdb kept only the in-frame ones, dropping some. The table has more than 75,000 clones, 89% seen once. Sequenced: peripheral blood. The receptors were sampled from a man aged 45 to 65 with COVID-19, enrolled during active disease.

The V and J genes are TRBV7-2 and TRBJ2-7; 9 nucleotides agree with TRBD1. Losses at the gene ends were 3 bases for V and 4 bases for J; bases not matched to a gene: 1. The CDR3 covers 13 residues. Germline values: CDR1 SGHTA, CDR2 FQGNSA. CDR3 loop: CASSLDRGYEQYF. CDR3 sequence (DNA): TGTGCCAGCAGCTTGGACAGGGGTTACGAGCAGTACTTC.

The rearrangement joins TRBV15 to TRBJ1-1; possible D gene TRBD1, 6 bases. Deletions cut 0 bases from V and 1 base from J, with 24 bases between. CDR3 length equals 20 residues. CDR1 is LNHNV and CDR2 is YYDKDF in the germline V gene (reference sequence). CDR3 sequence: CATSRDPVQGGDQTNTEAFF. The CDR3 nucleotides are TGTGCCACCAGCAGAGACCCGGTCCAAGGGGGGGATCAGACGAACACTGAAGCTTTCTTT. The full variable domain, completed using reference TRBV15 and TRBJ1-1, is DAMVIQNPRYQVTQFGKPVTLSCSQTLNHNVMYWYQQKSSQAPKLLFHYYDKDFNNEADTPDNFQSRRPNTSFCFLDIRSPGLGDTAMYLCATSRDPVQGGDQTNTEAFFGQGTRLTVV.

The chain employs TRBV3-1 (or the pseudogene TRBV3-2) and TRBJ1-6; a weak D match, TRBD1 (5 bases). The CDR3 runs 15 residues. Trimming removed 1 base from V and 6 bases from J, with 10 bases in between. From germline, CDR1 is LGHDT and CDR2 YNNKEL (reference sequence). The CDR3: CASSQAGYANSPLHF. The CDR3 DNA is TGTGCCAGCAGCCAAGCAGGGTACGCTAATTCACCCCTCCACTTT.

This chain links TRBV7-6 with TRBJ1-3; D is uncertain. V was cut by 4 bases and J by 0 bases, with 4 bases left in between. This CDR3 region has 13 residues. Germline assignment: CDR1 SGHVS and CDR2 FNYEAQ. CDR3: CASSSNSGNTIYF. The CDR3 DNA reads as TGTGCCAGCAGCTCCAACTCTGGAAACACCATATATTTT.

V is TRBV27 and J is TRBJ2-1, with 7 bases aligning to TRBD1. CDR3 length: 12 amino acids. Trimming took 6 bases from V and 11 from J; bases not matched to a gene: 7. Germline V lookup: CDR1 MNHEY, CDR2 SMNVEV (reference sequence). The DNA for the CDR3 is TGTGCCAGCAGGGCACCAGGGGGTCAGCAGTTCTTC. Protein product: CASRAPGGQQFF.

This chain joins TRBV28 and TRBJ1-1; possible D gene TRBD1, 6 bases. V lost 10 bases and J 0 bases, leaving 12 bases between the germline ends. The CDR3 loop spans 13 amino acids. Germline V gene lookup returns CDR1 MDHEN and CDR2 SYDVKM. This CDR3 is CATLGTMNTEAFF. Written as DNA, the CDR3 is TGTGCCACCCTGGGGACAATGAACACTGAAGCTTTCTTT.

This chain joins TRBV6-5 and TRBJ1-2; D possibly corresponds to TRBD1 (5 bases). With 7 bases removed from V and 4 bases from J, the gap between germline ends came to 13 bases. Germline loops: CDR1 MNHEY, CDR2 SVGAGI. The CDR3 is made up of 13 amino acids. CDR3 in amino acids: CASIAGGPYGYTF. CDR3 in DNA: TGTGCCAGCATCGCGGGGGGACCCTATGGCTACACCTTC.

The chain combines TRBV19 with TRBJ1-2; D perhaps matches TRBD1 (6 bases). The CDR3 length is 19 residues. Germline CDR1 reads LNHDA; CDR2 reads SQIVND (reference sequence). The germline V and J ends were trimmed by 2 bases and 4 bases, with 26 bases remaining between them. The chain's CDR3 is CASSIISGTLSPAGYGYTF. CDR3 sequence (DNA): TGTGCCAGTAGTATAATTTCGGGGACATTAAGCCCTGCTGGCTATGGCTACACCTTC.

The chain couples TRBV6-5 to TRBJ1-1, with 8 bases matching TRBD1. Germline V gene data show CDR1 as MNHEY and CDR2 as SVGAGI. V dropped 4 bases and J dropped 1; count of bases not matched to a gene: 2. This CDR3 is 14 amino acids long. The chain's CDR3 is CASSLGQGNTEAFF. Here the CDR3 DNA reads TGTGCCAGCAGTTTAGGACAGGGGAACACTGAAGCTTTCTTT.

The CDR3 nucleotides are TGCGCCAGCAGTTTGTGGGACAGCCCCCAAGAGACCCAGTACTTC. It yields the protein CASSLWDSPQETQYF. V gene TRBV5-1 combines with J gene TRBJ2-5; 7 nucleotides line up with TRBD1. Germline trimming cut 5 bases from V and 1 base from J; bases unmatched to any gene: 8. Germline lookup yields CDR1 SGHRS and CDR2 YFSETQ. The CDR3 length is 15 residues.

The chain joins TRBV28 to TRBJ2-5, with 9 nucleotides matching TRBD2. The V and J ends lost 10 bases and 0 bases, in that order; junction bases with no gene match: 6. Germline V CDR1 and CDR2: MDHEN, SYDVKM. The CDR3 covers 14 residues. The CDR3 DNA is TGTGCCACCGTAAGCGGGGGGCACCAAGAGACCCAGTACTTC. The encoded protein is CATVSGGHQETQYF.

The chain combines TRBV20-1 with TRBJ1-3; D remains unclear. The V gene's germline CDR1 is DFQATT and CDR2 SNEGSKA (reference sequence). There are 13 residues in the CDR3. Trimming stripped 3 bases from V and 0 bases from J, with 6 bases between. The CDR3 region has the DNA TGCAGTGCTAGTCCCATCTCTGGAAACACCATATATTTT. It codes for CSASPISGNTIYF.

J is TRBJ2-3 and V is TRBV2; the D is unclear. Trimming took 2 bases from V and 7 from J, leaving 7 bases between them. This CDR3 has 12 amino acids. Germline assignment: CDR1 SNHLY and CDR2 FYNNEI. The CDR3 here is CASSENRYTQYF. The CDR3 DNA reads as TGTGCCAGCAGTGAAAATCGTTATACGCAGTATTTT. Using reference TRBV2 and TRBJ2-3 for the parts outside the CDR3, the full variable domain is EPEVTQTPSHQVTQMGQEVILRCVPISNHLYFYWYRQILGQKVEFLVSFYNNEISEKSEIFDDQFSVERPDGSNFTLKIRSTKLEDSAMYFCASSENRYTQYFGPGTRLTVL.

This clone was detected once. V and J are TRBV19 and TRBJ2-3; D gene unclear. The V end was cut by 6 bases, the J end by 1 base, with 11 bases between. The CDR3 covers 14 residues. Germline V gene lookup returns CDR1 LNHDA and CDR2 SQIVND (reference sequence). The CDR3 sequence is CASRWASGTDTQYF. The CDR3 nucleotides read TGTGCCAGTAGGTGGGCCAGTGGCACAGATACGCAGTATTTT.

This chain connects TRBV4-1 to TRBJ2-4; no definite D call. Germline V gene data show CDR1 as MGHRA and CDR2 as YSYEKL. The CDR3 contains 16 residues. Trimming pared 0 bases from V and 2 bases from J, leaving 11 bases between. DNA for the CDR3: TGCGCCAGCAGCCAAGAGCGGAGATTACCCAAAAACATTCAGTACTTC. Its protein is CASSQERRLPKNIQYF.

The count of this clone is one. The CDR3 spells CAWSRLLDQPQHF. The DNA of the CDR3 is TGTGCCTGGAGCCGACTGCTCGATCAGCCCCAGCATTTT. The rearrangement uses TRBV30 and TRBJ1-5; no clear D gene. The V and J ends lost 3 bases and 5 bases respectively, with 11 bases between them. The CDR3 has 13 residues. Germline CDR1 is GTSNPN and CDR2 is SVGIG (reference sequence). The whole variable domain, filled in from reference TRBV30 and TRBJ1-5, reads SQTIHQWPATLVQPVGSPLSLECTVEGTSNPNLYWYRQAAGRGLQLLFYSVGIGQISSEVPQNLSASRPQDRQFILSSKKLLLSDSGFYLCAWSRLLDQPQHFGDGTRLSIL.

V is TRBV24-1 and J is TRBJ2-3, with 7 bases that match TRBD2. This CDR3 is built from 17 residues. V lost 2 bases to trimming and J lost 6 bases; unmatched junction nucleotides: 13. Germline CDR1 is KGHDR and CDR2 is SFDVKD. The CDR3 spells CATSDSTRGGPSDTQYF. CDR3 DNA sequence: TGTGCCACCAGTGATTCGACCCGGGGAGGGCCAAGCGATACGCAGTATTTT.

CDR3 loop: CASSINSNTGELFF. The CDR3 DNA reads as TGCGCCAGCAGCATAAACTCGAACACCGGGGAGCTGTTTTTT. This chain joins TRBV5-1 and TRBJ2-2; D remains ambiguous. The germline V and J ends were trimmed by 4 bases and 0 bases, with 7 bases remaining between them. The germline V gene has CDR1 SGHRS and CDR2 YFSETQ. This CDR3 is 14 amino acids long.